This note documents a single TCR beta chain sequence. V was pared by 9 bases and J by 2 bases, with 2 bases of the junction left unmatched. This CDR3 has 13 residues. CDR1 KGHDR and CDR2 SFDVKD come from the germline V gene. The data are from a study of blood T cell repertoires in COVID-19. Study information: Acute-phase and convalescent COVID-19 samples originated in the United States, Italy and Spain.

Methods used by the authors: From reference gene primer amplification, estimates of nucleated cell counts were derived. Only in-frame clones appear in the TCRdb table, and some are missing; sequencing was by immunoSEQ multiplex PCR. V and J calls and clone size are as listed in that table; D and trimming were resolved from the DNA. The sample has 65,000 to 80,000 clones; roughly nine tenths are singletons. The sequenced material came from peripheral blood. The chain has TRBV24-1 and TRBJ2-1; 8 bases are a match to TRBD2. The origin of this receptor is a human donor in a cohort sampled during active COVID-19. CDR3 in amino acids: CATGLAPYNEQFF. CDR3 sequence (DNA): TGTGCCACCGGACTAGCTCCCTACAATGAGCAGTTCTTC.